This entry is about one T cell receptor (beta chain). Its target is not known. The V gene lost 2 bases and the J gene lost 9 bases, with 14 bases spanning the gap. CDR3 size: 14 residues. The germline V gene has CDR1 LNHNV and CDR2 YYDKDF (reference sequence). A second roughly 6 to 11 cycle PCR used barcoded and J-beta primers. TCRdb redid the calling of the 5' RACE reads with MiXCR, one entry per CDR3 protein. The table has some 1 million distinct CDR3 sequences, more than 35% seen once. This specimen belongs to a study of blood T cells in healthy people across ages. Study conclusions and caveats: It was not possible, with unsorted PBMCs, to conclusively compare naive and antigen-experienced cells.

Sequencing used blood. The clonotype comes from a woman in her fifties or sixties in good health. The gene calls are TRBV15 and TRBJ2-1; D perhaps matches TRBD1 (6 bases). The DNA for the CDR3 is TGTGCCACCAGCAGACCTAGGACAGCTCCTGAGCAGTTCTTC. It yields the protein CATSRPRTAPEQFF.